The rows below give T cell receptor beta chains drawn from one sample of a study of shared clonotypes between healthy human individuals. Generated by immunoSEQ multiplex PCR, the TCRdb table keeps only in-frame clones and is missing some. The data hold about 1.5 million clones, with 95% to 99% observed a single time. Sequenced: naive CD4+ T cells sorted from blood. Receptors originate from a man aged 25 to 40 in good health. CDR3s include the opening cysteine and the closing phenylalanine or tryptophan. Fields, in order: D gene, J gene, V gene, clone size, CDR3 protein, CDR3 DNA. A D gene is named only where the DNA matches it firmly. The size field is filled for only some rows; it gives once, few, many or a size class.

>NA|TRBJ1-4|TRBV18|NA
CASSPQGALTNEKLFF
TGTGCCAGCTCACCACAAGGGGCCTTAACTAATGAAAAACTGTTTTTT
>TRBD2|TRBJ2-7|TRBV27|NA
CASSFLAGGIESEQYF
TGTGCCAGCAGTTTTCTCGCGGGAGGGATCGAGTCGGAGCAGTACTTC
>TRBD2|TRBJ2-2|TRBV11-3|NA
CASSSMTSGMDTGELFF
TGTGCCAGCAGCTCGATGACTAGCGGGATGGACACCGGGGAGCTGTTTTTT
>NA|TRBJ2-1|TRBV5-1|NA
CASSFSDSSYNEQFF
TGCGCCAGCAGCTTCTCGGACAGCTCCTACAATGAGCAGTTCTTC
>NA|TRBJ2-1|TRBV9|NA
CASSQPPSASYNEQFF
TGTGCCAGCAGCCAACCCCCTAGCGCTTCCTACAATGAGCAGTTCTTC
>TRBD1|TRBJ2-1|TRBV13|NA
CASSFNGQGSNEQFF
TGTGCCAGCAGCTTTAATGGACAGGGATCGAATGAGCAGTTCTTC
>TRBD2|TRBJ2-7|TRBV5-4|NA
CASAVAGVYEQYF
TGTGCCAGCGCAGTTGCGGGAGTTTACGAGCAGTACTTC
>NA|TRBJ2-1|TRBV2|NA
CASSEGGLASYNEQFF
TGTGCCAGCAGTGAAGGTGGTCTAGCTTCCTACAATGAGCAGTTCTTC
>NA|TRBJ2-5|TRBV5-1|NA
CASNGQEGETQYF
TGCGCCAGCAATGGACAGGAGGGAGAGACCCAGTACTTC
>NA|TRBJ1-2|TRBV5-1|NA
CASRGRAVPNYGYTF
TGCGCCAGCAGGGGGCGTGCGGTGCCTAACTATGGCTACACCTTC
>NA|TRBJ1-1|TRBV30|NA
CAWSGADGTEAFF
TGTGCCTGGAGTGGGGCGGACGGGACTGAAGCTTTCTTT
>NA|TRBJ1-1|TRBV2|NA
CASTLGLATEAFF
TGTGCCAGCACTTTGGGGTTGGCCACTGAAGCTTTCTTT
>NA|TRBJ2-7|TRBV7-9|NA
CASSSHRDTAYEQYF
TGTGCCAGCAGCTCCCACCGGGACACCGCTTACGAGCAGTACTTC
>NA|TRBJ2-1|TRBV19|NA
CASSMSSRQFF
TGTGCCAGTAGTATGAGCTCCAGGCAGTTCTTC
>TRBD2|TRBJ2-3|TRBV9|NA
CASSSGNTDTQYF
TGTGCCAGCAGCAGCGGGAACACAGATACGCAGTATTTT
>TRBD2|TRBJ2-1|TRBV7-6|once
CASSLEGGSIYNEQFF
TGTGCCAGCAGCTTAGAGGGCGGGAGTATCTACAATGAGCAGTTCTTC
>NA|TRBJ2-3|TRBV18|NA
CASSQGVAASTDTQYF
TGTGCCAGCTCACAGGGGGTGGCGGCCTCCACAGATACGCAGTATTTT
>TRBD2|TRBJ2-7|TRBV19|NA
CASSIDLQGGEDEQYF
TGTGCCAGTAGTATAGATCTCCAGGGAGGGGAGGACGAGCAGTACTTC
>NA|TRBJ1-1|TRBV7-9|NA
CASSSNFGGVGGAFF
TGTGCCAGCAGCTCAAATTTCGGAGGAGTGGGAGGCGCTTTCTTT
>NA|TRBJ2-3|TRBV6-5|NA
CASSESPQHETQYF
TGTGCCAGCAGCGAAAGTCCCCAACACGAAACGCAGTATTTT
>NA|TRBJ2-5|TRBV19|NA
CASSNRGRGKETQYF
TGTGCCAGTAGTAACCGGGGTCGGGGAAAAGAGACCCAGTACTTC
>NA|TRBJ2-7|TRBV27|NA
CASSLQAGPYEQYF
TGTGCCAGCAGTTTACAGGCGGGTCCCTACGAGCAGTACTTC
>TRBD1|TRBJ2-5|TRBV28|NA
CASSGGTGGAETQYF
TGTGCCAGCAGTGGTGGGACAGGGGGCGCCGAGACCCAGTACTTC
>TRBD1|TRBJ1-4|TRBV9|NA
CASSRRPGQSNEKLFF
TGTGCCAGCAGTCGTAGACCGGGACAGAGTAATGAAAAACTGTTTTTT
>NA|TRBJ2-1|TRBV5-1|NA
CASSLQPVGNEQFF
TGCGCCAGCAGCTTGCAGCCCGTGGGTAATGAGCAGTTCTTC
>TRBD2|TRBJ2-7|TRBV5-4|NA
CAASRGAGGPDEQYF
TGTGCCGCAAGCCGGGGCGCGGGAGGGCCGGACGAGCAGTACTTC
>TRBD2|TRBJ2-2|TRBV5-1|NA
CASTPGLATLGTGELFF
TGCGCCAGCACCCCGGGACTAGCGACCCTTGGGACCGGGGAGCTGTTTTTT
>NA|TRBJ1-4|TRBV10-3|NA
CAISAGGNEKLFF
TGTGCCATCAGTGCGGGGGGCAATGAAAAACTGTTTTTT
>NA|TRBJ2-5|TRBV2|NA
CASSQGEETQYF
TGTGCCAGCAGCCAAGGGGAAGAGACCCAGTACTTC
>NA|TRBJ2-7|TRBV6-1|NA
CASSEIETYYEQYF
TGTGCCAGCAGTGAAATCGAAACGTACTACGAGCAGTACTTC
>NA|TRBJ2-2|TRBV18|NA
CASSPAVFTGELFF
TGTGCCAGCTCACCGGCAGTGTTCACCGGGGAGCTGTTTTTT
>NA|TRBJ2-7|TRBV6-1|NA
CAISDLRGVSSYEQYF
TGTGCCATCAGTGACCTCCGAGGGGTGAGCTCCTACGAGCAGTACTTC
>TRBD2|TRBJ2-7|TRBV11-3|NA
CASSLPFSGVREQYF
TGTGCCAGCAGCCTCCCCTTTAGCGGGGTCCGCGAGCAGTACTTC
>TRBD2|TRBJ2-1|TRBV9|NA
CASSGREGYNEQFF
TGTGCCAGCAGCGGTCGGGAGGGTTACAATGAGCAGTTCTTC
>NA|TRBJ1-3|TRBV10-3|once
CAISGSSGNTIYF
TGTGCCATCAGTGGAAGCTCTGGAAACACCATATATTTT
>NA|TRBJ1-1|TRBV28|NA
CASSPGFGAFF
TGTGCCAGCAGTCCAGGGTTTGGTGCTTTCTTT
>TRBD2|TRBJ2-2|TRBV9|NA
CASSAVSGLAVNTGELFF
TGTGCCAGCAGCGCCGTCTCGGGACTAGCGGTGAACACCGGGGAGCTGTTTTTT
>NA|TRBJ1-4|TRBV5-1|NA
CASSLNTHSPRREKLFF
TGCGCCAGCAGCTTGAACACCCACTCCCCACGAAGGGAAAAACTGTTTTTT
>NA|TRBJ1-2|TRBV18|NA
CASSPRGEAFNYGYTF
TGTGCCAGCTCACCACGAGGTGAGGCCTTCAACTATGGCTACACCTTC
>TRBD1|TRBJ2-7|TRBV11-2|NA
CASSSHRGRAEQYF
TGTGCCAGCAGCTCGCACAGGGGGCGCGCCGAGCAGTACTTC
>NA|TRBJ2-3|TRBV2|once
CASSEAPATQYF
TGTGCCAGCAGTGAAGCCCCCGCTACGCAGTATTTT
>TRBD2|TRBJ2-7|TRBV9|NA
CASSEGPEVGGAEQYF
TGTGCCAGCAGCGAGGGTCCGGAGGTGGGAGGGGCCGAGCAGTACTTC
>NA|TRBJ2-1|TRBV28|NA
CASTPRVWSSYNEQFF
TGTGCCAGCACTCCGCGGGTGTGGAGCTCCTACAATGAGCAGTTCTTC
>NA|TRBJ2-1|TRBV27|NA
CASSLLGQYNEQFF
TGTGCCAGCAGTTTACTCGGACAGTACAATGAGCAGTTCTTC
>NA|TRBJ2-7|TRBV5-1|NA
CASSLGDPYEQYF
TGCGCCAGCAGCTTAGGTGACCCCTACGAGCAGTACTTC
>TRBD1|TRBJ1-1|TRBV30|NA
CATSTGAAEAFF
TGTGCCACCTCGACAGGGGCGGCTGAAGCTTTCTTT
>NA|TRBJ1-1|TRBV6-1|NA
CASSEARGMNTEAFF
TGTGCCAGCAGTGAAGCTCGGGGGATGAACACTGAAGCTTTCTTT